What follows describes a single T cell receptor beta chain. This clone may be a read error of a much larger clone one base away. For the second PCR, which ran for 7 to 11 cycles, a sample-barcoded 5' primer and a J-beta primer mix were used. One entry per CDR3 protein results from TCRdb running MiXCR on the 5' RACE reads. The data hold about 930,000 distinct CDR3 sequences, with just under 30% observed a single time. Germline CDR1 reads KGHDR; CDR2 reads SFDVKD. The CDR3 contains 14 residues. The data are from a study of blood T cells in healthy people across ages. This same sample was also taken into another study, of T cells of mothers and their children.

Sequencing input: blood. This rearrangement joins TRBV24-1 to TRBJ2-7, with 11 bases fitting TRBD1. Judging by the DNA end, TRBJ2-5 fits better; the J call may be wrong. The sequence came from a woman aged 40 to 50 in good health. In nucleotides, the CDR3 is TGTGCCACCAGTGACTGGGGACAGGGGGGGACCCAGTACTTC. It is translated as CATSDWGQGGTQYF.